The 8 T cell receptor beta chains below were found in one sample sequenced in a study of blood T cell repertoires in COVID-19. The protocol was immunoSEQ multiplex PCR, while the TCRdb copy is restricted to in-frame clones and leaves out a portion. The top ten hold around 10% of the sample, which has some 100,000 clones, approximately 80% seen once. The material sequenced was peripheral blood. All receptors come from a woman aged 70-85 years with acute or convalescent COVID-19.

This clone was found once. This chain connects TRBV28 to TRBJ1-1; D is undetermined. Germline V gene sequence: CDR1 MDHEN, CDR2 SYDVKM. CDR3 length equals 12 residues. V lost 7 bases and J 4 bases, leaving 10 bases between the germline ends. This chain's CDR3 is CASNVGGTEAFF. In DNA, the CDR3 is TGTGCCAGCAACGTCGGCGGCACTGAAGCTTTCTTT.

V and J are TRBV5-4 and TRBJ2-7; 7 positions agree with TRBD1. CDR1 and CDR2 (germline): SGHNT, YYREEE (reference sequence). J lost 4 bases, V lost 4 bases, and 11 bases had no gene match. CDR3 length: 15 residues. CDR3 residues: CASSPPGTVSYEQYF. CDR3 bases: TGTGCCAGCAGCCCACCCGGGACAGTGAGTTACGAGCAGTACTTC.

The gene calls are TRBV3-1 (or the pseudogene TRBV3-2) and TRBJ1-2; no clear D gene. Looked up from germline, CDR1 is LGHDT and CDR2 is YNNKEL (reference sequence). This CDR3 is built from 14 residues. V lost 2 bases to trimming and J lost 4 bases, with 11 bases between them. CDR3 nucleotides: TGTGCCAGCAGCCAACCGAGTCTACCCTATGGCTACACCTTC. Translation: CASSQPSLPYGYTF.

The V gene is TRBV5-4, the J gene TRBJ1-2; 8 bases line up with TRBD1. The germline V gene has CDR1 SGHNT and CDR2 YYREEE (reference sequence). Trimming at V came to 5 bases and at J to 5 bases, leaving 5 bases not matched to a gene. The CDR3 length is 13 residues. CDR3 protein: CASSPDRGYGYTF. CDR3 nucleotide sequence: TGTGCCAGCAGTCCAGACAGGGGTTATGGCTACACCTTC.

The V gene is TRBV3-1 (or the pseudogene TRBV3-2), the J gene TRBJ1-5; D unresolved. Germline CDR1 is LGHDT and CDR2 is YNNKEL (reference sequence). This CDR3 is built from 15 residues. V was clipped by 5 bases and J by 3 bases, with 14 bases between them. The CDR3 loop is CASSETRSPNQPQHF. CDR3 DNA sequence: TGTGCCAGCAGCGAGACACGCTCACCCAATCAGCCCCAGCATTTT.

This rearrangement joins TRBV5-1 to TRBJ2-5, with 8 bases that match TRBD1. The CDR3 is 14 residues long. Germline loops: CDR1 SGHRS, CDR2 YFSETQ. V lost 1 base, J lost 4 bases, and 3 bases stayed unmatched. As DNA, the CDR3 is TGCGCCAGCAGCTTGACAGGGGGGACAGAGACCCAGTACTTC. Translation: CASSLTGGTETQYF.

The chain links TRBV5-4 to TRBJ1-2; a weak D match, TRBD1 (5 bases). CDR3 length: 17 amino acids. V dropped 4 bases and J dropped 8 bases, with 27 bases sitting between them. Germline CDR1 is SGHNT and CDR2 is YYREEE (reference sequence). CDR3 coding DNA: TGTGCCAGCAGCACACGGGGGAGCGGAGGGCTCAATGTAGGCTACACCTTC. This sequence encodes CASSTRGSGGLNVGYTF.

V usage is TRBV19 and J usage is TRBJ1-5, with D possibly matching TRBD1 (6 bases). V was pared by 4 bases and J by 7 bases, with 11 bases between. CDR3 length equals 13 residues. Per germline, CDR1 LNHDA and CDR2 SQIVND (reference sequence). CDR3 protein: CASSTQGGQPQHF. The CDR3 DNA follows: TGTGCCAGTAGTACACAGGGTGGGCAGCCCCAGCATTTT. Supplemented by reference TRBV19 and TRBJ1-5, the full variable domain reads DGGITQSPKYLFRKEGQNVTLSCEQNLNHDAMYWYRQDPGQGLRLIYYSQIVNDFQKGDIAEGYSVSREKKESFPLTVTSAQKNPTAFYLCASSTQGGQPQHFGDGTRLSIL.